This entry is about one TCR beta chain. Its antigen is as yet unknown. These data come from a study of T-cell memory formation after mild COVID-19. Study summary: Most TCR clusters belonged to a single donor. Whole-study results and caveats: Specificity for SARS-CoV-2 was not confirmed among the second-wave clones peaking on day 37.

The CDR3 extends over 15 amino acids. Germline CDR1 reads MNHEY; CDR2 reads SVGAGI. V shed 5 bases and J 6 bases; nucleotides not matched to a gene: 9. TCRdb called the 5' RACE reads again in MiXCR, with one record for every CDR3 protein. Among about 320,000 distinct CDR3 sequences, around 15% were seen once, and the ten largest hold roughly a fifth. What was sequenced was PBMCs or a T cell subset sorted from them (not recorded which). The chain links TRBV6-5 to TRBJ1-2; TRBD1 agrees at 10 bases. This TCR was sampled from a man aged 18 to 29 who had mild COVID-19 (a few samples of this study predate the infection). Cell type and time point are not known. CDR3 nucleotides: TGTGCCAGCAGTAACTTGGGACAGGGGTATGATGGCTACACCTTC. Protein: CASSNLGQGYDGYTF.